These T cell receptor delta chains were read from a single sample in a study of Vδ1+ human thymocytes. TCRdb reapplied CATT to the multiplex PCR reads. The sample has 21,000 or so delta-chain clones, around 7.4% seen once. The sample taken for sequencing was Vdelta1+ gamma-delta thymocytes from the thymus. These receptors were obtained from a child less than two years old who had congenital heart surgery. The CDR3 runs from the conserved cysteine through the conserved F or W. The D gene is left open where the match is weak. Part of the rows lack a size; the others show once, few, many or a class for expanded clones.

j_call cdr3_length clone_size v_call d_call cdr3_aa cdr3_nt
TRDJ1 19 few TRDV1 TRDD3 CALGELPLRPGDSSDKLIF TGTGCTCTTGGGGAACTCCCTCTACGTCCGGGGGATTCCTCCGATAAACTCATCTTT
TRDJ3 19 . TRDV2 TRDD3 CACDTGYAVVSWDTRQMFF TGTGCCTGTGACACCGGATACGCAGTAGTCTCCTGGGACACCCGACAGATGTTTTTC
TRDJ1 19 few TRDV1 . CALGEYPRWSAQYTDKLIF TGTGCTCTTGGGGAATACCCACGGTGGTCCGCACAGTACACCGATAAACTCATCTTT
TRDJ1 16 few TRDV1 . CALGPQSASPTDKLIF TGTGCTCTTGGGCCCCAGAGCGCCTCTCCCACCGATAAACTCATCTTT
TRDJ1 19 few TRDV1 . CALGDLPLRSLGGSDKLIF TGTGCTCTTGGGGACTTACCTCTACGGTCGCTGGGAGGTTCCGATAAACTCATCTTT
TRDJ1 24 few TRDV1 TRDD3 CALGERFPRKQPSLLGDITDKLIF TGTGCTCTTGGGGAACGGTTTCCCCGAAAACAACCTTCGTTACTGGGGGATATAACCGATAAACTCATCTTT
TRDJ1 23 few TRDV1 . CALGEGSNFLLGIQVKGPDKLIF TGTGCTCTTGGGGAAGGGAGCAACTTCCTACTGGGGATCCAAGTCAAGGGACCCGATAAACTCATCTTT
TRDJ1 12 few TRDV1 . CALGTYTDKLIF TGTGCTCTTGGGACCTACACCGATAAACTCATCTTT
TRDJ1 21 . TRDV1 . CALGLASYPTGDYEVTDKLIF TGTGCTCTTGGGTTGGCTTCCTACCCGACTGGGGACTACGAAGTCACCGATAAACTCATCTTT
TRDJ1 20 . TRDV1 . CALGEGPPLRHLNHTDKLIF TGTGCTCTTGGGGAAGGTCCACCCTTACGCCACTTGAACCACACCGATAAACTCATCTTT
TRDJ1 18 medium-sized TRDV2 TRDD3 CACETGGYAWDYTDKLIF TGTGCCTGTGAAACTGGGGGATACGCTTGGGACTACACCGATAAACTCATCTTT
TRDJ1 15 few TRDV2 TRDD3 CACDRYWGTIDKLIF TGTGCCTGTGACCGGTACTGGGGGACAATCGATAAACTCATCTTT
TRDJ1 17 . TRDV1 TRDD3 CAFTMGDTPAYTDKLIF TGTGCTTTCACCATGGGGGATACTCCCGCTTACACCGATAAACTCATCTTT
TRDJ1 14 few TRDV1 . CALGEVSYRGILIF TGTGCTCTTGGGGAAGTTTCCTACCGGGGGATACTCATCTTT
TRDJ1 18 . TRDV1 . CALGDPRLIEVGFNKLIF TGTGCTCTTGGGGATCCTCGTCTAATCGAGGTGGGTTTTAATAAACTCATCTTT
TRDJ1 20 . TRDV1 TRDD3 CALGGKLLLLGDHMTDKLIF TGTGCTCTTGGGGGGAAGCTCCTACTACTGGGGGATCACATGACCGATAAACTCATCTTT
TRDJ1 24 few TRDV1 TRDD3 CALGEPTPGATGDTEPKYTDKLIF TGTGCTCTTGGGGAACCAACTCCCGGAGCTACCGGGGATACGGAGCCGAAGTACACCGATAAACTCATCTTT
TRDJ1 19 few TRDV2 TRDD3 CACDTPPYWGATYTDKLIF TGTGCCTGTGACACCCCCCCGTACTGGGGGGCCACGTACACCGATAAACTCATCTTT
TRDJ1 12 few TRDV1 . CALGELGYALIF TGTGCTCTTGGGGAACTGGGCTACGCCCTCATCTTT
TRDJ1 18 few TRDV1 TRDD3 CALGDPRVLHVLGGKLIF TGTGCTCTTGGGGATCCTCGAGTCCTACATGTACTGGGGGGCAAACTCATCTTT
TRDJ1 15 few TRDV1 . CALGELSGHTDKLIF TGTGCTCTTGGGGAACTTTCCGGACACACCGATAAACTCATCTTT
TRDJ1 23 few TRDV1 . CALGERRLPEITPGGQNTDKLIF TGTGCTCTTGGGGAACGTCGTCTTCCTGAGATTACCCCTGGGGGCCAAAACACCGATAAACTCATCTTT
TRDJ1 15 few TRDV1 . CALGGGFRFGSKLIF TGTGCTCTTGGGGGGGGTTTCCGCTTCGGGTCTAAACTCATCTTT
TRDJ1 17 . TRDV1 TRDD3 CALGEVTYHWGRSELIF TGTGCTCTTGGGGAAGTGACCTACCACTGGGGCCGCTCGGAACTCATCTTT
TRDJ1 18 . TRDV1 . CALGERPSGVPYTDKLIF TGTGCTCTTGGGGAACGACCCTCGGGGGTTCCCTACACCGATAAACTCATCTTT
TRDJ1 21 few TRDV1 . CALGELQPSYWGLYYTDKLIF TGTGCTCTTGGGGAACTCCAGCCTTCCTACTGGGGGTTATACTACACCGATAAACTCATCTTT
TRDJ1 20 few TRDV1 TRDD3 CALGELETYWGIPYTDKLIF TGTGCTCTTGGGGAACTCGAAACGTACTGGGGGATACCTTACACCGATAAACTCATCTTT
TRDJ1 18 few TRDV1 . CALGEVQDRGWYTDKLIF TGTGCTCTTGGGGAGGTCCAGGATAGGGGATGGTACACCGATAAACTCATCTTT
TRDJ1 21 . TRDV1 TRDD3 CALGDLRSTVTGGCYTDKLIF TGTGCTCTTGGGGACCTACGCTCCACCGTTACTGGGGGATGCTACACCGATAAACTCATCTTT
TRDJ1 17 few TRDV1 . CALGEPPVTGYTDKLIF TGTGCTCTTGGGGAACCCCCCGTAACGGGGTACACCGATAAACTCATCTTT
TRDJ1 15 few TRDV1 . CALGELRLQSDKLIF TGTGCTCTTGGGGAACTACGGCTACAGTCCGATAAACTCATCTTT
TRDJ1 19 . TRDV1 TRDD3 CALGELSCFLLGDTDKLIF TGTGCTCTTGGGGAACTAAGCTGCTTCCTACTGGGGGATACCGATAAACTCATCTTT
TRDJ1 13 few TRAV29/DV5 . CAASGGTGYKLIF TGTGCAGCAAGCGGAGGTACTGGGTATAAACTCATCTTT
TRDJ1 16 few TRDV1 TRDD3 CALGGLGDRGTDKLIF TGTGCTCTTGGGGGACTGGGGGATAGGGGAACCGATAAACTCATCTTT
TRDJ1 17 few TRDV1 TRDD3 CALGEIWAGGLTDKLIF TGTGCTCTTGGGGAAATTTGGGCTGGGGGCCTTACCGATAAACTCATCTTT
TRDJ1 17 . TRDV1 . CALGERRLGTYTDKLIF TGTGCTCTTGGGGAACGGAGGTTGGGGACTTACACCGATAAACTCATCTTT
TRDJ1 20 . TRDV1 . CALGEPWGLLRPLDTDKLIF TGTGCTCTTGGGGAACCATGGGGACTCCTTCGGCCGCTGGACACCGATAAACTCATCTTT
TRDJ1 21 . TRDV1 TRDD3 CALGELTPRTGGCASTDKLIF TGTGCTCTTGGGGAACTCACTCCCCGGACTGGGGGATGCGCCTCCACCGATAAACTCATCTTT
TRDJ2 19 . TRDV1 . CAPGELGTPGDLWPAQLFF TGTGCTCCTGGGGAACTAGGGACGCCTGGGGACCTTTGGCCAGCACAACTCTTCTTT
TRDJ1 19 . TRDV1 TRDD3 CALGAPLPDWGTDTDKLIF TGTGCTCTTGGGGCCCCTCTTCCTGACTGGGGGACAGACACCGATAAACTCATCTTT
TRDJ1 17 . TRDV1 . CALGVVPGLPYTDKLIF TGTGCTCTTGGGGTCGTCCCGGGCTTACCCTACACCGATAAACTCATCTTT
TRDJ1 25 few TRDV1 . CALGEVPLLTSYHEVGVPYTDKLIF TGTGCTCTTGGGGAAGTGCCCCTACTTACTTCCTATCATGAGGTGGGGGTCCCCTACACCGATAAACTCATCTTT
TRDJ1 20 . TRDV1 TRDD3 CALGESVVVTFSGDTDKLIF TGTGCTCTTGGGGAATCAGTGGTTGTTACGTTTTCGGGGGATACCGATAAACTCATCTTT
TRDJ1 19 few TRAV29/DV5 TRDD3 CAASAWLLGGYLYTDKLIF TGTGCAGCAAGCGCGTGGCTACTTGGGGGATACCTATACACCGATAAACTCATCTTT
TRDJ1 15 . TRDV1 . CALGAPLGLTDKLIF TGTGCTCTTGGGGCACCCCTGGGCCTAACCGATAAACTCATCTTT
TRDJ1 15 . TRDV1 . CALGGRLGRTDKLIF TGTGCTCTTGGGGGGCGACTGGGTAGAACCGATAAACTCATCTTT
TRDJ1 14 few TRDV1 . CALGERGYTDKLIF TGTGCCCTTGGGGAAAGGGGATACACCGATAAACTCATCTTT